This T cell receptor (beta chain) was found in a study of T cells and copy number aberrations in small-cell lung cancer (dated by TCRdb to about 2021). With respect to the entire study: TCR repertoire sequencing was paired with whole-exome sequencing of the same tumor regions to relate T cell metrics to mutations and copy number aberrations. Tumor TCR data existed for roughly 16 patients, and around 15 patients had TCR data from both tumor tissue and normal tissue. General study outcomes and caveats: All specimens consisted of formalin-fixed paraffin-embedded tissue, which is known to introduce sequencing artifacts. The study was limited by a small sample size because surgical resection is uncommon in small-cell lung cancer, and validation of the findings is required. Tumors had lower T-cell density, richness and clonality than adjacent lung tissue, but the difference in density was not significant.

The immunoSEQ hsTCRB Kit was used with multiplexed V- and J-gene primers to amplify TCR-beta CDR3 regions from genomic DNA. Unique DNA barcodes were added in a second PCR, and the samples were pooled together with one negative control and one positive control. An Illumina MiSeq running a 150-cycle paired-end protocol was used to sequence the pooled TCR-beta libraries. The authors' analysis ran thus. Raw sequencing data were processed by Adaptive Biotechnologies into a report containing normalized, annotated TCR-beta repertoires. T-cell density was calculated by normalizing TCR-beta templates to usable DNA, with usable DNA estimated through amplification of housekeeping genes. Richness counted unique rearrangements, and clonality was defined as 1 minus Pielou's evenness. Sourced from immuneACCESS, this table was stored by TCRdb with only in-frame sequences that have V and J called. A share of the clones is absent; for the studies checked, an unresolved V gene accounts for under half, and the remainder has no known explanation. That table furnishes V, J and clone size, whereas the DNA furnished D and trimming. Across this sample there are about 1,600 clones, with around 82% seen only once. The ten largest clones take up approximately 7.1% of the sample.

The CDR3 spans 14 residues, from the cysteine through the phenylalanine. Only the CDR3 portion is preserved as DNA: 42 bases, with reading frame beginning at the first base. In the germline V gene, CDR1 corresponds to MGHRA and CDR2 to YSYEKL. The V and J ends are trimmed by 0 bases and 6 bases, leaving 11 bases between them. The donors were limited-stage small-cell lung cancer patients who had surgical resection in Hangzhou, China, between about 2008 and 2020. All donors were treated with upfront surgery without preoperative chemotherapy or radiotherapy, and immunotherapy was not given to any donor before or after surgery. All 19 patients in the sequenced cohort were smokers or heavy second-hand smokers. Adjacent normal lung was collected at least 2 cm from the tumor margin and was confirmed morphologically free of malignant cells by two pathologists. To characterize heterogeneity of the T cell repertoire, the study applied multi-region TCR-beta sequencing to resected limited-stage small-cell lung cancers and to tumor-adjacent lung tissue. The AllPrep DNA/RNA FFPE Kit (Qiagen) was used to extract genomic DNA from the FFPE tissue.

This clone was seen only a few times. The antigen this receptor binds is unknown. Per-nucleotide qualities are absent, and no much larger clonotype sits a single base away. The origin of this receptor is a man in his fifties or sixties with small cell lung cancer. The source material was normal tissue next to the tumor. The rearranged chain carries TRBV4-1 and TRBJ1-1; TRBD1 is perhaps the D gene, given 5 matching bases. The CDR3 here reads CASSQEQVGAEAFF. Read as DNA, the sequence is TGCGCCAGCAGCCAAGAACAGGTCGGGGCTGAAGCTTTCTTT.